The 4 T cell receptor beta chains given below trace back to one sample, sequenced in a study of blood T cell repertoires in COVID-19. Clones were sequenced by immunoSEQ multiplex PCR, and TCRdb holds only the in-frame ones, with some missing. This sample has a few hundred thousand clones, with 75% to 90% found just once. The source material was peripheral blood. Source of these receptors: a woman in her 70s with COVID-19, enrolled during active disease.

The chain is built from TRBV24-1 and TRBJ2-5; TRBD2 matches 11 bases. The ends lost 7 bases at V and 1 base at J; junction bases unmatched: 13. Germline assignment: CDR1 KGHDR and CDR2 SFDVKD. The CDR3 spans 18 residues. CDR3: CATSPRLAGGGSQETQYF. The CDR3, as DNA: TGTGCCACCAGCCCCAGGCTAGCGGGGGGCGGATCCCAAGAGACCCAGTACTTC.

This chain links TRBV18 with TRBJ1-6; D gene uncertain. V was pared by 7 bases and J by 7 bases, with 11 bases between. Germline values: CDR1 KGHSH, CDR2 LQKENI. This CDR3 has 13 residues. The CDR3, as DNA: TGTGCCAGCTTGGAGGACTCAAATTCACCCCTCCACTTT. Its translation is CASLEDSNSPLHF.

The V and J genes are TRBV27 and TRBJ2-7; TRBD2 aligns across 8 bases. The CDR3 sequence is 15 residues long. Germline V lookup: CDR1 MNHEY, CDR2 SMNVEV (reference sequence). Trimming at V came to 5 bases and at J to 4 bases, leaving 10 bases not matched to a gene. In DNA, the CDR3 is TGTGCCAGCAGTCCCGGGGGGGCCGGGGTTTACGAGCAGTACTTC. This sequence encodes CASSPGGAGVYEQYF.

This chain joins TRBV27 and TRBJ2-7; 12 positions agree with TRBD2. V dropped 5 bases and J dropped 4; count of bases not matched to a gene: 3. Germline V gene data show CDR1 as MNHEY and CDR2 as SMNVEV (reference sequence). The CDR3 runs to 14 residues. The CDR3 DNA is TGTGCCAGCAGTCCGACTAGCGGGGGTTACGAGCAGTACTTC. Protein sequence: CASSPTSGGYEQYF.